Below are 5 T cell receptor beta chains sequenced from a single sample in a study of OX40 agonist ivuxolimab in advanced cancers. Some clones are missing from TCRdb's copy, which holds only in-frame ones; the method was immunoSEQ multiplex PCR. The top ten hold about 33% of the sample, which has about 20,000 clones, approximately 79% seen once. This sample comprised CD4+ or CD8+ T cells sorted from blood, obtained in a trial of the OX40 agonist ivuxolimab. The receptor source for this set is an adult with an advanced solid tumor such as melanoma, head and neck, liver or kidney cancer.

Comment on this clone: The junction does not match germline at one end; this may be a read error. The rearrangement uses TRBV28 and TRBJ2-7, with a possible D match to TRBD1 (6 bases). In germline, CDR1 is MDHEN, CDR2 SYDVKM. This CDR3 contains 12 residues. CDR3 sequence (DNA): TGTGCCAGCAATTTAGGGGGCTACGAGCAGTACTTC. Encoded protein: CASNLGGYEQYF.

This clone was seen a few times. This chain joins TRBV28 and TRBJ1-1; D gene uncertain. The V end lost 3 bases, the J end lost 0 bases, and 11 bases lay between the germline ends. This CDR3 spans 15 amino acids. Germline V gene data show CDR1 as MDHEN and CDR2 as SYDVKM. CDR3 region: CASSFLAVMNTEAFF. The DNA of the CDR3 is TGTGCCAGCAGTTTTTTGGCGGTCATGAACACTGAAGCTTTCTTT. The full variable domain, in which reference TRBV28 and TRBJ1-1 provide the parts outside the CDR3, is DVKVTQSSRYLVKRTGEKVFLECVQDMDHENMFWYRQDPGLGLRLIYFSYDVKMKEKGDIPEGYSVSREKKERFSLILESASTNQTSMYLCASSFLAVMNTEAFFGQGTRLTVV.

This clone has a handful of counts. The chain couples TRBV27 to TRBJ2-1; no firm D call. Germline V gene sequence: CDR1 MNHEY, CDR2 SMNVEV (reference sequence). Trimming stripped 5 bases from V and 4 bases from J, with 9 bases between. This CDR3 has 13 amino acids. The CDR3: CASSQTEYNEQFF. The CDR3 nucleotides read TGTGCCAGCAGTCAAACAGAGTACAATGAGCAGTTCTTC.

The rearrangement joins TRBV14 to TRBJ1-1; 8 bases map to TRBD1. Germline V gene data show CDR1 as SGHDN and CDR2 as FVKESK. The CDR3 spans 14 residues. J gave up 3 bases and V 5 bases, and 5 bases lay outside the gene matches. As DNA, the CDR3 is TGTGCCAGCAGCGACAGGGGAGGAGACACTGAAGCTTTCTTT. This encodes CASSDRGGDTEAFF.

V usage is TRBV4-3 and J usage is TRBJ1-6, with a possible D match to TRBD1 (5 bases). CDR1 and CDR2 (germline): LGHNA, YSLEER. The V gene lost 0 bases and the J gene lost 8 bases, with 14 bases spanning the gap. The CDR3 is 16 residues long. As DNA, the CDR3 is TGCGCCAGCAGCCAAGAAGCCGGGACGGCGGATTCACCCCTCCACTTT. It codes for CASSQEAGTADSPLHF.